This TCR beta chain emerged from a study of T cells in Graves' hyperthyroidism and ophthalmopathy. Study-wide points: Ophthalmopathy cases were set apart from stable hyperthyroidism by a 13 V-J model. Median prediction lead before ophthalmopathy onset was roughly 6 months with the model.

A note on this clonotype: Its antigen is still unknown.

TCR beta CDR3 region amplification was performed from RNA transcripts. During a first-round RT-PCR of the TCR CDR3, the HTBI primer set was used. From the multiplex PCR reads, TCRdb called clonotypes with MiXCR, one entry per CDR3 protein. The sample gives hundreds of thousands of distinct CDR3 sequences, over 35% of which show up once; 8.9% is in the top ten. Per germline, CDR1 SQVTM and CDR2 ANQGSEA. The V end was cut by 6 bases, the J end by 7 bases, with 18 bases between. The CDR3 covers 14 residues. The source material was blood. The clonotype comes from a man younger than 35 with Graves' hyperthyroidism. This chain links TRBV29-1 with TRBJ1-4, with D possibly being TRBD1 (6 bases). The CDR3 spells CSVDARGRGEKLFF. CDR3 in DNA: TGCAGCGTAGACGCCAGGGGTAGAGGTGAAAAACTGTTTTTT.